Following are 7 T cell receptor beta chains from one sample sequenced in a study of cytomegalovirus exposure and HLA in healthy donors. Assay used: immunoSEQ multiplex PCR; TCRdb lists only in-frame clones, some missing. The data show around 80,000 clones, with around 96% seen just once and about 1.3% held by the top ten. The material sequenced was PBMCs. The receptors were gathered from a woman between 18 and 29 years old in good health and CMV-seronegative.

This rearrangement joins TRBV4-2 to TRBJ1-4; possible D gene TRBD1, 6 bases. V lost 1 base to trimming and J lost 11 bases, with 23 bases between them. CDR3 size: 17 residues. From germline, CDR1 is LGHNA and CDR2 YNFKEQ. CDR3 region: CASSQGTKAPRDRKLFF. As DNA, the CDR3 is TGTGCCAGCAGCCAAGGGACAAAGGCCCCGCGCGACAGGAAACTGTTTTTT.

The V and J genes are TRBV27 and TRBJ2-5, with D perhaps TRBD2 (6 bases). CDR3 length: 15 amino acids. Germline values: CDR1 MNHEY, CDR2 SMNVEV (reference sequence). V gave up 4 bases and J gave up 8 bases, with 20 bases separating them. This chain's CDR3 is CASSSISTSYYTQYF. CDR3 nucleotide sequence: TGTGCCAGCAGTTCAATATCCACTAGCTATTATACCCAGTACTTC.

This clone was counted between two and nine times. The V gene is TRBV19, the J gene TRBJ1-1; 7 bases line up with TRBD1. The V segment lost 5 bases and the J segment 3 bases; nucleotides outside the gene matches: 6. The V gene's germline CDR1 is LNHDA and CDR2 SQIVND (reference sequence). The CDR3 consists of 14 residues. CDR3 sequence reads: CASSQGVLYTEAFF. DNA for the CDR3: TGTGCCAGTAGTCAGGGGGTCCTATACACTGAAGCTTTCTTT.

The chain links TRBV9 to TRBJ2-3, with D possibly matching TRBD1 (6 bases). The V and J ends lost 4 bases and 3 bases respectively, with 9 bases between them. The germline V gene has CDR1 SGDLS and CDR2 YYNGEE. This CDR3 region has 13 residues. The CDR3 bases are TGTGCCAGCAGCCCCCAGGGGACAGATACGCAGTATTTT. Its translation: CASSPQGTDTQYF.

The chain joins TRBV25-1 to TRBJ2-5, with no clear D. V gave up 0 bases and J gave up 5 bases, with 13 bases separating them. This CDR3 spans 15 amino acids. CDR1 and CDR2 from the germline V gene are MGHDK and SYGVNS. DNA for the CDR3: TGTGCCAGCAGTGAATATCTAACGAATTATGAGACCCAGTACTTC. The encoded protein is CASSEYLTNYETQYF.

This chain uses TRBV6-5 with TRBJ2-3, with TRBD2 matching 7 bases. This CDR3 comprises 14 residues. The germline V gene has CDR1 MNHEY and CDR2 SVGAGI. V was clipped by 8 bases and J by 2 bases; unmatched bases: 7. The CDR3 bases are TGTGCCAGCGCAGCGGGACGATACACAGATACGCAGTATTTT. Residues: CASAAGRYTDTQYF.

CDR3 protein: CSVSLLYEQYF. The CDR3 region has the DNA TGCAGTGTTAGCCTCCTTTACGAGCAGTACTTC. V and J are TRBV20-1 and TRBJ2-7; D is unresolved. CDR3 length: 11 amino acids. V lost 7 bases, J lost 4 bases, and 11 bases lay in between. CDR1 is DFQATT, CDR2 SNEGSKA, per germline (reference sequence).